The clone carrying this T cell receptor (beta chain) was counted only a few times. Measured with immunoSEQ multiplex PCR; TCRdb has only the in-frame clones, and not every one. The sample lists 85,000 to 95,000 clones; about 88% were seen once. The sample belongs to a study of control samples from healthy donors and cancer patients. The clonotype originates from a woman aged 70-85 years in good health. The sample was blood.

CDR3 coding DNA: TGTGCCAGCAGCCAAGATCGCGCGGGGGGGAGCACAGATACGCAGTATTTT. Its protein is CASSQDRAGGSTDTQYF. The V and J genes are TRBV3-1 (or the pseudogene TRBV3-2) and TRBJ2-3, with 9 bases matching TRBD2. The trim removed 0 bases at V and 0 bases at J, leaving 4 bases unmatched. Germline CDR1 and CDR2: LGHDT and YNNKEL (reference sequence). The CDR3 has 17 residues.